What follows describes a single T cell receptor beta chain. No antigen is known for it. It was with 60 Vbeta and 13 Jbeta primers that the PCR ran. In the authors' workflow: Some 80 million unique TCR beta chains, 10 million to 14 million shared, were counted in a later analysis. Produced via immunoSEQ multiplex PCR; TCRdb's table is partial and in-frame only. The D gene and trimming were derived from the DNA, and the V and J assignments and clone size from that table. The table has 170,000 or so clones, about 80% seen once. This sample is part of a study of cytomegalovirus exposure and HLA in healthy donors. In the study overall: Early released data comprised 75 million to 100 million unique TCRs from HLA-typed donors.

Findings and limits, study-wide: Most TCR beta V segments were productive about 90% or about 30% of the time in an earlier analysis. Later work found that TCR association rates differed between HLA loci; DRB1 had the most and HLA-C the fewest.

The CDR3 runs to 17 residues. The specimen was PBMCs. This sequence originates from a woman aged 45 to 65 in good health and CMV-seronegative. The chain joins TRBV21-1 to TRBJ2-2; TRBD2 is the table's D call, not checked against the DNA. TRBV21-1 is a pseudogene. The CDR3 region has the DNA TGTGCCAGCAGCAAAGTGTATGGGGGGTTGGACACCGGGGAGCTGTTTTTT. This codes for CASSKVYGGLDTGELFF.